The present T cell receptor beta chain was sequenced within a study of CD8 T cells in Susac syndrome. The multiple sclerosis control group comprised treatment-naive patients with stable or active relapsing-remitting disease. Isolation of CD8+ and CD4+ T cells was performed negatively, whereas enrichment of TEMRA cells was done by FACS. Regarding this clonotype: Its antigen is unknown.

Germline V gene data show CDR1 as MDHEN and CDR2 as SYDVKM. This CDR3 is 15 amino acids long. J was trimmed by 3 bases and V by 2 bases; bases with no gene match: 4. Study-level results: As the study acknowledged, the number of individuals who were part of its TCR sequencing and HLA analysis was relatively small.

RNA was extracted with the RNeasy kit, and a quantity of 0.5 to 1 ug was reverse transcribed using random hexamers. TCRdb recomputed calls from the immunoSEQ multiplex PCR reads with MiXCR, one row per CDR3 protein. The sample has under 200,000 distinct CDR3 sequences, 95% seen once. The chain joins TRBV28 to TRBJ2-1, with 7 positions matching TRBD2. Material: CD8+ T cells from PBMCs. The receptor was isolated from a human donor with multiple sclerosis. This chain's CDR3 is CASSLAGAGYNEQFF. In DNA form, the CDR3 reads TGTGCCAGCAGTTTAGCGGGAGCAGGCTACAATGAGCAGTTCTTC. Combining the CDR3 with reference TRBV28 and TRBJ2-1 gives the whole variable domain DVKVTQSSRYLVKRTGEKVFLECVQDMDHENMFWYRQDPGLGLRLIYFSYDVKMKEKGDIPEGYSVSREKKERFSLILESASTNQTSMYLCASSLAGAGYNEQFFGPGTRLTVL.